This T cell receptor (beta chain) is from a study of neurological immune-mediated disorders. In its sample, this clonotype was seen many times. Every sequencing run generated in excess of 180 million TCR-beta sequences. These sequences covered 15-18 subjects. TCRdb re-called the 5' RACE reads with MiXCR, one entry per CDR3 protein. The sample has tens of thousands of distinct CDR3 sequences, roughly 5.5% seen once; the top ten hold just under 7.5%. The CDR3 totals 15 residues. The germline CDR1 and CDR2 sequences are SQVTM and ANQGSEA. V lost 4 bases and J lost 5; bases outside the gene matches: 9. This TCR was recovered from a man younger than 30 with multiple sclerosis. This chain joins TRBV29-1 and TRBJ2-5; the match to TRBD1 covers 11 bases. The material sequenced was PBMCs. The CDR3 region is CSVALGQGAYETQYF. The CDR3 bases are TGCAGCGTTGCCCTAGGACAGGGGGCGTATGAGACCCAGTACTTC.